The clone carrying this TCR beta chain showed up just once. The data were obtained in a study of T cell changes during pregnancy in multiple sclerosis. Generated by immunoSEQ multiplex PCR, the TCRdb table keeps only in-frame clones and is missing some. This table holds approximately 60,000 clones, roughly nine tenths found once. The TCR was taken from a female donor with multiple sclerosis, enrolled in a pregnancy study. Here the sequenced sample was CD4+ T cells from peripheral blood mononuclear cells, taken in the second trimester of pregnancy.

CDR3 protein: CASSVLGDRALGTEAFF. The CDR3 DNA is TGCGCCAGCAGCGTCTTGGGGGACAGGGCCCTTGGCACTGAAGCTTTCTTT. The J gene is TRBJ1-1, the V gene TRBV5-1; 9 nucleotides line up with TRBD1. V lost 4 bases to trimming and J lost 4 bases; unmatched junction nucleotides: 14. CDR3 length: 17 residues. Looked up from germline, CDR1 is SGHRS and CDR2 is YFSETQ.